This passage covers 22 T cell receptor beta chains from one sample sequenced in a study of beta chain features in type 1 diabetes. Study observations and caveats: Among all four CD4+ subsets, Type 1 diabetes patients had TCRB CDR3s that were moderately but significantly shorter.

Antigens of these TCRs are unknown. TCRB transcripts that were expressed got sequenced, as all of the isolated RNA had been reverse transcribed. Sequencing used immunoSEQ multiplex PCR; TCRdb keeps in-frame clones, though not all of them. The sample consists of 640,000 or so clones, over 12% of them appearing once. The sample was naive CD4+ T cells from blood. The receptors come from a man younger than 35 with type 1 diabetes.

This rearrangement joins TRBV7-9 to TRBJ2-1; 15 bases are a match to TRBD2. Germline assignment: CDR1 SEHNR and CDR2 FQNEAQ (reference sequence). The V segment lost 5 bases and the J segment 10 bases; nucleotides outside the gene matches: 6. The CDR3 consists of 15 residues. CDR3 amino acids: CASSPQGLAGGEQFF. The DNA of the CDR3 is TGTGCCAGCAGCCCACAGGGACTAGCGGGAGGCGAGCAGTTCTTC.

A few counts support this clone. V usage is TRBV28 and J usage is TRBJ2-1; the D is unclear. The germline CDR1 and CDR2 sequences are MDHEN and SYDVKM. The CDR3 length is 14 residues. Deletions cut 2 bases from V and 1 base from J, with 6 bases between. Here the CDR3 DNA reads TGTGCCAGCAGTTTAGTACAGTCCTACAATGAGCAGTTCTTC. Protein product: CASSLVQSYNEQFF.

The rearrangement uses TRBV11-2 and TRBJ2-2; possible D gene TRBD1, 5 bases. Germline values: CDR1 SGHAT, CDR2 FQNNGV. The CDR3 is made up of 13 amino acids. Trimming removed 2 bases from V and 6 bases from J, with 7 bases in between. The CDR3 DNA sequence: TGTGCCAGCAGCTTATGGGGCCCCGGGGAGCTGTTTTTT. Protein product: CASSLWGPGELFF.

This rearrangement joins TRBV20-1 to TRBJ1-1; D gene ambiguous. Germline CDR1 reads DFQATT; CDR2 reads SNEGSKA (reference sequence). The CDR3 loop spans 11 amino acids. The CDR3, as DNA: TGCAGCGCAGCAGGCGGCGATGAAGCTTTCTTT. Residues: CSAAGGDEAFF.

This rearrangement joins TRBV5-4 to TRBJ1-2; 9 bases match TRBD1. Trimming removed 4 bases from V and 8 bases from J; junction bases left unmatched: 12. Germline V gene sequence: CDR1 SGHNT, CDR2 YYREEE (reference sequence). This CDR3 has 15 residues. In DNA form, the CDR3 reads TGTGCCAGCAGCCCCCGCGGGACAGGGTCAGACGGCTACACCTTC. Its translation: CASSPRGTGSDGYTF. The full variable domain, with the rest looked up from reference TRBV5-4 and TRBJ1-2, is ETGVTQSPTHLIKTRGQQVTLRCSSQSGHNTVSWYQQALGQGPQFIFQYYREEENGRGNFPPRFSGLQFPNYSSELNVNALELDDSALYLCASSPRGTGSDGYTFGSGTRLTVV.

CDR3 nucleotides: TGTGCCTGCGAACGAGGAGGGAGGTATGAAAAACTGTTTTTT. Its protein product is CACERGGRYEKLFF. The rearrangement joins TRBV30 to TRBJ1-4; D call uncertain. V was shortened by 6 bases and J by 6 bases, with 17 bases between the two germline ends. The CDR3 runs 14 residues. Germline V gives CDR1 GTSNPN, CDR2 SVGIG (reference sequence).

The rearrangement joins TRBV18 to TRBJ2-2; D perhaps matches TRBD2 (5 bases). The CDR3 covers 17 residues. The germline V gene encodes CDR1 KGHSH and CDR2 LQKENI. The V and J ends lost 3 bases and 1 base respectively, with 15 bases between them. The CDR3 bases are TGTGCCAGCTCACCGACACAATTTCGGGAGAACACCGGGGAGCTGTTTTTT. The encoded protein is CASSPTQFRENTGELFF.

About this clone itself: Other DNA sequences from this sample encode an identical CDR3 as well. The chain couples TRBV5-1 to TRBJ1-2, with TRBD1 identical over 7 bases. CDR3 size: 14 residues. The J segment lost 2 bases and the V segment lost 0 bases, leaving 1 base of the junction unmatched. Germline V gene data show CDR1 as SGHRS and CDR2 as YFSETQ. The CDR3 loop is CASSLGDRNYGYTF. The CDR3 DNA reads as TGCGCCAGCAGCTTGGGGGACAGAAACTATGGCTACACCTTC.

In this sample, this clone turned up a few times. This chain joins TRBV7-2 and TRBJ2-7, with D maybe TRBD2 (6 bases). Trimming took off 5 bases at V and 4 bases at J, with 15 bases between the two ends. The CDR3 covers 14 residues. Germline CDR1 and CDR2: SGHTA and FQGNSA. The CDR3 DNA reads TGTGCCAGCAGCCGACCCGGGAGTACATACGAGCAGTACTTC. Its protein product is CASSRPGSTYEQYF. Full variable domain (rest looked up from reference TRBV7-2 and TRBJ2-7): GAGVSQSPSNKVTEKGKDVELRCDPISGHTALYWYRQSLGQGLEFLIYFQGNSAPDKSGLPSDRFSAERTGGSVSTLTIQRTQQEDSAVYLCASSRPGSTYEQYFGPGTRLTVT.

This clone was detected a few times. The chain uses TRBV4-2 and TRBJ2-1; unclear D gene. The germline V gene has CDR1 LGHNA and CDR2 YNFKEQ. The CDR3 loop spans 19 amino acids. Trimming shortened V by 4 bases and J by 4 bases, and 26 bases separated the two germline ends. The CDR3 DNA reads TGTGCCAGCAGCCCTGACCAATCCTTCCTGCGCCAACCGTACAATGAGCAGTTCTTC. Translated, it gives CASSPDQSFLRQPYNEQFF.

The chain recombines TRBV5-4 with TRBJ2-3, with 12 bases aligning to TRBD2. Unmatched junction bases numbered 7, after V lost 5 bases and J lost 6 bases. The length of the CDR3 is 15 residues. The germline gives CDR1 SGHNT, CDR2 YYREEE (reference sequence). CDR3 residues: CASRASGRAEDTQYF. In nucleotides, the CDR3 is TGTGCCAGCAGAGCTAGCGGGAGGGCCGAGGATACGCAGTATTTT.

This clone occurred a few times. V usage is TRBV23-1 and J usage is TRBJ1-1; no reliable D call. TRBV23-1 is sorted into the ORF group, with uncertain function. The CDR3 has 15 residues. V was shortened by 10 bases and J by 1 base, with 19 bases between the two germline ends. In DNA form, the CDR3 reads TGCGCCACCGATAAACGAAAGGAAACGAACACTGAAGCTTTCTTT. It yields the protein CATDKRKETNTEAFF.

This clone was detected only a few times. The genes are TRBV7-9 and TRBJ2-3, with TRBD1 as a possible D gene (6 bases). Germline V gives CDR1 SEHNR, CDR2 FQNEAQ (reference sequence). The V end was cut by 6 bases, the J end by 3 bases, with 13 bases between. The CDR3 spans 14 residues. CDR3 loop: CASSSRQATDTQYF. Here the CDR3 DNA reads TGTGCCAGCAGTTCCCGACAGGCAACAGATACGCAGTATTTT.

This clone was detected a few times. The chain links TRBV4-1 to TRBJ2-5, with D hard to call. Germline V lookup: CDR1 MGHRA, CDR2 YSYEKL. The CDR3 is made up of 14 amino acids. With 6 bases removed from V and 5 bases from J, the gap between germline ends came to 16 bases. The CDR3 region has the DNA TGCGCCAGCAGTAAACTCCCGGGTGTGGAGACCCAGTACTTC. Translation: CASSKLPGVETQYF.

The sample holds a few counts of this clone. The chain links TRBV5-4 to TRBJ2-7; D may be TRBD2 (6 bases). V lost 5 bases and J 0 bases, leaving 9 bases between the germline ends. Germline assignment: CDR1 SGHNT and CDR2 YYREEE (reference sequence). The CDR3 consists of 13 residues. The CDR3 here is CASSRESSYEQYF. DNA for the CDR3: TGTGCCAGCAGTCGGGAGAGCTCCTACGAGCAGTACTTC.

This clone turned up a few times. V and J are TRBV5-6 and TRBJ2-7; no clear D gene. Trimming left V 2 bases short and J 0 bases short, with 12 bases between. The CDR3 sequence is 15 residues long. CDR1 and CDR2 (germline): SGHDT, YYEEEE. The CDR3 DNA reads as TGTGCCAGCAGCTTTTGGCGCGCTAGCTCCTACGAGCAGTACTTC. Protein: CASSFWRASSYEQYF.

Concerning this clone: The sample has other DNA sequences that encode this CDR3 too. The chain carries TRBV7-2 and TRBJ2-5; TRBD2 matches at 8 bases. The CDR3 is 13 residues long. Trimming removed 7 bases from V and 4 bases from J; junction bases left unmatched: 5. The germline V gene encodes CDR1 SGHTA and CDR2 FQGNSA. The CDR3 sequence: CASTPRGGETQYF. The CDR3 DNA follows: TGTGCCAGCACCCCCCGGGGGGGAGAGACCCAGTACTTC. The entire variable domain, with the rest obtained from reference TRBV7-2 and TRBJ2-5, is as follows: GAGVSQSPSNKVTEKGKDVELRCDPISGHTALYWYRQSLGQGLEFLIYFQGNSAPDKSGLPSDRFSAERTGGSVSTLTIQRTQQEDSAVYLCASTPRGGETQYFGPGTRLLVL.

V is TRBV6-6 and J is TRBJ2-5, with no clear D. This CDR3 is 14 amino acids long. Germline assignment: CDR1 MNHNY and CDR2 SVGAGI (reference sequence). V shed 5 bases and J shed 5 bases, with 15 bases lying between them. DNA for the CDR3: TGTGCCAGCAGTAACACCATAGGCCGGGAGACCCAGTACTTC. Its protein product is CASSNTIGRETQYF.

This clone was observed a few times. The chain joins TRBV5-1 to TRBJ2-3; 7 bases are shared with TRBD2. J was trimmed by 3 bases and V by 6 bases; bases with no gene match: 13. The CDR3 sequence is 16 residues long. Germline CDR1 and CDR2: SGHRS and YFSETQ. The CDR3 coding sequence is TGCGCCAGCATGTCCCTGGCTGCCGGGGGGACAGATACGCAGTATTTT. This gives the protein CASMSLAAGGTDTQYF.

This clone was observed a few times. This rearrangement joins TRBV6-6 to TRBJ2-1, with D perhaps TRBD1 or TRBD2 (6 bases each). The CDR3 is 15 amino acids. The V and J ends lost 10 bases and 5 bases respectively, with 21 bases between them. CDR1 and CDR2 (germline): MNHNY, SVGAGI (reference sequence). CDR3 protein: CATKQGGNPHNEQFF. As DNA, the CDR3 is TGTGCCACCAAACAGGGCGGGAACCCCCACAATGAGCAGTTCTTC.

V usage is TRBV15 and J usage is TRBJ2-4; 9 bases align to TRBD1. Trimming cost V 0 bases and J 9 bases; bases outside gene matches: 9. Per germline, CDR1 LNHNV and CDR2 YYDKDF (reference sequence). There are 16 residues in the CDR3. This CDR3 reads CATSRDVDRGPGIQYF. The CDR3 DNA follows: TGTGCCACCAGCAGAGATGTGGACAGGGGTCCTGGCATTCAGTACTTC.

The chain is built from TRBV14 and TRBJ1-2; TRBD1 aligns across 10 bases. Germline V gene data show CDR1 as SGHDN and CDR2 as FVKESK. The CDR3 consists of 13 residues. J lost 8 bases, V lost 4 bases, and 4 bases had no gene match. The CDR3 is CASSPDRGGGYTF. CDR3 DNA sequence: TGTGCCAGCAGCCCGGACAGGGGGGGCGGCTACACCTTC.